The sequence of this TCR beta chain was determined in a study of cytotoxic CD8 clonotypes in ibrutinib-treated CLL. The overall study: Recorded responses included around 24 partial and 2 complete; following median approximately 68 months, approximately 14 stayed remitted and 12 progressed. Study-wide results and caveats: Baseline-level clonality went beyond age-matched healthy donors and moved in step with circulating CD8+ T-cell counts. Patients with sustained remission and those progressing were sampled at differing times.

This clone has only a few counts. Its antigen is undetermined. With 5 bases removed from V and 10 bases from J, the gap between germline ends came to 18 bases. This CDR3 region has 14 residues. Germline V gene lookup returns CDR1 MNHEY and CDR2 SVGAGI. Generated by immunoSEQ multiplex PCR, the TCRdb table keeps only in-frame clones and is missing some. The sample holds just over 200,000 clones, roughly three quarters seen once. The chain uses TRBV6-5 and TRBJ2-1, with D unresolved. The sequencing here drew on PBMCs, taken after 12 months of ibrutinib treatment. The TCR comes from a human donor with chronic lymphocytic leukemia. CDR3 in DNA: TGTGCCAGCAGTACCCTGAACCCTGCCGGGGAGCAGTTCTTC. Translated, it gives CASSTLNPAGEQFF.